The clone carrying this T cell receptor beta chain was detected many times. Its specificity is unknown. Researchers amplified the TCR beta CDR3 regions from RNA transcripts. The TCR CDR3 first-round RT-PCR relied on the HTBI primer set. TCRdb reprocessed the multiplex PCR reads via MiXCR and lists one record per CDR3 protein. This sample has more than 300,000 distinct CDR3 sequences, with about a sixth found just once. These data come from a study of T cells in Graves' hyperthyroidism and ophthalmopathy. Study findings and constraints: Ophthalmopathy stood apart from stable hyperthyroidism in a 13 V-J model.

V lost 4 bases and J lost 5, with 20 bases in between. This CDR3 contains 16 residues. Germline V gene lookup returns CDR1 KGHSH and CDR2 LQKENI. Exclusion of patients followed from uncontrolled infection, other autoimmune disease, pregnancy or lactation. Source material: blood. The TCR originated in a woman aged 25 to 39 with Graves' hyperthyroidism that later progressed to Graves' ophthalmopathy. This rearrangement joins TRBV18 to TRBJ1-1, with D maybe TRBD1 (5 bases). The DNA for the CDR3 is TGTGCCAGCTCACTTCCGCCAGGGTACATGATGACTGAAGCTTTCTTT. This encodes CASSLPPGYMMTEAFF.